This is a list of T cell receptor beta chains from one sample in a study of cytomegalovirus exposure and HLA in healthy donors. Assay used: immunoSEQ multiplex PCR; TCRdb lists only in-frame clones, some missing. The data contain over 70,000 clones, approximately 80% of them seen just once; the ten biggest clones take up 23%. The sample was PBMCs. All receptors come from a woman aged 45 to 65 in good health and CMV-seropositive. Each CDR3 is given with its conserved first and last residue. The D gene is left open where the match is weak. Rows may omit the clone size; those that give it use once, few, many or a size class.

>TRBJ1-3|NA|NA|TRBV5-1
TGCGCCAGCAGCTTGGAAGGATCGGGGTTGAGAAACACCATATATTTT
CASSLEGSGLRNTIYF
>TRBJ2-1|once|TRBD2|TRBV7-3
TGTGCCAGCAGCTTAACGCCGGGACTAAGGGAGGGTGAGCAGTTCTTC
CASSLTPGLREGEQFF
>TRBJ1-2|NA|NA|TRBV2
TGTGCCAGCAGTCTGAGGGGGAATGGCTACACCTTC
CASSLRGNGYTF
>TRBJ1-3|NA|NA|TRBV15
TGTGCCACCAGCAGAGGTAACAGCGGAAACACCATATATTTT
CATSRGNSGNTIYF
>TRBJ1-2|NA|NA|TRBV19
TGTGCCAGTAGTCTTCAGGGCCCTGGATATGGCTACACCTTC
CASSLQGPGYGYTF
>TRBJ2-2|NA|TRBD2|TRBV5-1
TGCGCCAGCAGCTCAATGACTAGCGGGGACGGGGAGCTGTTTTTT
CASSSMTSGDGELFF
>TRBJ1-3|NA|NA|TRBV6-6
TGTGCCAGCAGTTCCACGGGTGCTGGAAACACCATATATTTT
CASSSTGAGNTIYF
>TRBJ2-5|NA|TRBD1|TRBV7-2
TGTGCCAGCAGGCTAAACCGGGACAGATCCCAAGAGACCCAGTACTTC
CASRLNRDRSQETQYF
>TRBJ1-2|NA|TRBD1|TRBV7-9
TGTGCCAGCAGCCAACCGGGACAGGGGATCGGCTACACCTTC
CASSQPGQGIGYTF
>TRBJ2-5|few|NA|TRBV5-6
TGTGCCAGCAGCTTAGCAGTGGGAGAAGAGACCCAGTACTTC
CASSLAVGEETQYF
>TRBJ2-5|few|TRBD2|TRBV11-3
TGTGCCAGCAGCCCACCGACTAGCACCGAGACCCAGTACTTC
CASSPPTSTETQYF
>TRBJ1-4|NA|TRBD1|TRBV5-1
TGCGCCAGCAGCGCCCAGACAGGGGGCCAGGGAAAACTGTTTTTT
CASSAQTGGQGKLFF
>TRBJ2-5|few|TRBD2|TRBV6-1
TGTGCCACCCGACTAGCGGGAGGGGAGACCCAGTACTTC
CATRLAGGETQYF
>TRBJ2-3|NA|NA|TRBV11-1
TGTGCCAGCAGCTTAACCTATAGCACAGATACGCAGTATTTT
CASSLTYSTDTQYF
>TRBJ2-1|once|NA|TRBV9
TGTGCCAGCAGCGTAGCCAGCGACCCTCAGTACAATGAGCAGTTCTTC
CASSVASDPQYNEQFF
>TRBJ1-5|NA|NA|TRBV25-1
TGTGCCAGCAGTGAATCGAGGGATAGCAATCAGCCCCAGCATTTT
CASSESRDSNQPQHF
>TRBJ2-1|NA|NA|TRBV7-9
TGTTCCAGCAGCTTAGGAGGAGGGCAGTTCTTC
CSSSLGGGQFF
>TRBJ1-1|NA|NA|TRBV9
TGTGCCAGCAGCGTAGAAGGAGCGAACACTGAAGCTTTCTTT
CASSVEGANTEAFF
>TRBJ2-1|NA|TRBD2|TRBV6-5
TGTGCCAGCAGTTATCTAGCGGGAAATGAGCAGTTCTTC
CASSYLAGNEQFF
>TRBJ1-1|NA|NA|TRBV14
TGTGCCAGCAGCTCTATGCTTTGGGGCGTGTCGCAGGGGAACACTGAAGCTTTCTTT
CASSSMLWGVSQGNTEAFF
>TRBJ1-5|once|NA|TRBV19
TGTGCCAGTCACACTTCGTCCAGGGACAATCAGCCCCAGCATTTT
CASHTSSRDNQPQHF
>TRBJ2-5|NA|TRBD2|TRBV15
TGTGCCACCAGCTTCCGACTAGCGGGGGGGGAGACCCAGTACTTC
CATSFRLAGGETQYF
>TRBJ1-4|few|TRBD1|TRBV6-6
TGTGCCAGCGGGACCGGACAGGGCAGTGAAAAACTGTTTTTT
CASGTGQGSEKLFF
>TRBJ2-2|few|NA|TRBV5-4
TGTGCCAGCAGTCGGGGCACCGGGGAGCTGTTTTTT
CASSRGTGELFF
>TRBJ1-4|few|TRBD1|TRBV2
TGTGCCAGCAGTAGCGACAGGGTGGAAGAAAAACTGTTTTTT
CASSSDRVEEKLFF
>TRBJ1-2|NA|NA|TRBV6-5
TGTGCCAGCAGTTACTGGAAAAGGGGCCCAATTCCGGGCTACACCTTC
CASSYWKRGPIPGYTF
>TRBJ1-2|few|NA|TRBV5-8
TGTGCCAGCAGCTTGATGGGGGGGCAGGGGAGAGTCGATGGCTACACCTTC
CASSLMGGQGRVDGYTF
>TRBJ1-2|NA|NA|TRBV2
TGTGCCAGCAGTCCCTCCCGGAGTTCTCGGGGCTATGGCTACACCTTC
CASSPSRSSRGYGYTF
>TRBJ2-1|NA|NA|TRBV5-1
TGCGCCAGCAGCCCCCGGACTCGATCCCTCTACAATGAGCAGTTCTTC
CASSPRTRSLYNEQFF
>TRBJ1-1|NA|NA|TRBV6-1
TGTGCCAGCATACTCAGGGCTATTTACACTGAAGCTTTCTTT
CASILRAIYTEAFF
>TRBJ2-7|NA|NA|TRBV2
TGTGCCAGCAGTCAGGGCAAAGGGCACGCCTACGAGCAGTACTTC
CASSQGKGHAYEQYF
>TRBJ1-3|NA|NA|TRBV2
TGTGCCAGCAGGGTTGATCTCAGGGAAGGAAACACCATATATTTT
CASRVDLREGNTIYF
>TRBJ2-1|NA|NA|TRBV7-9
TGTGCCAGCAGTTCTGGGACATCCTACAATGAGCAGTTCTTC
CASSSGTSYNEQFF
>TRBJ2-2|NA|TRBD2|TRBV5-1
TGCGCCAGCGGCCTAGCGGGAGGGAACACCGGGGAGCTGTTTTTT
CASGLAGGNTGELFF
>TRBJ1-2|NA|NA|TRBV18
TGTGCCAGCTCACCAACAGGAGTTGTCTATGGCTACACCTTC
CASSPTGVVYGYTF
>TRBJ2-1|NA|TRBD2|TRBV9
TGTGCCAGCAGCCTCGGACTAGCGGGGGGGGATGAGCAGTTCTTC
CASSLGLAGGDEQFF
>TRBJ1-1|NA|TRBD1|TRBV5-1
TGCGCCAGCAGCTTCCAGGACAGGAGGGTTTCAGAAGCTTTCTTT
CASSFQDRRVSEAFF
>TRBJ2-3|NA|NA|TRBV28
TGTGCCAGCAATCGAGGGGGGGCAGATACGCAGTATTTT
CASNRGGADTQYF
>TRBJ2-3|NA|TRBD1|TRBV5-6
TGTGCCAGCAGCGAGGGACAGGGATGGGTAGATACGCAGTATTTT
CASSEGQGWVDTQYF
>TRBJ1-6|NA|NA|TRBV9
TGTGCCAGCAGCGTAGTCGGGGGGCCCCTCCACTTT
CASSVVGGPLHF
>TRBJ2-7|NA|TRBD2|TRBV9
TGTGCCAGCAGCGTAGGGGGTAGCGGGGTGAACTCCTACGAGCAGTACTTC
CASSVGGSGVNSYEQYF
>TRBJ1-5|NA|TRBD1|TRBV19
TGTGCCAGTAGTGACAGGGGAGATAGTCAGCCCCAGCATTTT
CASSDRGDSQPQHF
>TRBJ1-5|NA|TRBD1|TRBV6-1
TGTGCCAGCAGTAAGGGGGCGATGGGCAATCAGCCCCAGCATTTT
CASSKGAMGNQPQHF
>TRBJ1-3|NA|NA|TRBV18
TGTGCCAGCTCACCCGGGACAACTGGAAACACCATATATTTT
CASSPGTTGNTIYF
>TRBJ2-7|NA|TRBD2|TRBV7-3
TGTGCCAGCAGCTTAGCGGGGGGGTACGAGCAGTACTTC
CASSLAGGYEQYF
>TRBJ1-2|NA|NA|TRBV9
TGTGCCAGCAGCGTAGCACTTGCCCTCAACTATGGCTACACCTTC
CASSVALALNYGYTF
>TRBJ1-1|NA|NA|TRBV5-6
TGTGCCAGCAGCGCCTTGGCCAGGATGAACACTGAAGCTTTCTTT
CASSALARMNTEAFF
>TRBJ1-2|NA|NA|TRBV4-1
TGCGCCAGCAGCCAAGTATTGGGTTCAGGCTATGGCTACACCTTC
CASSQVLGSGYGYTF
>TRBJ2-1|NA|NA|TRBV7-8
TGTGCCAGCGGGGAGGACAATAAAGTCTTC
CASGEDNKVF
>TRBJ2-5|NA|TRBD2|TRBV9
TGTGCCAGCAGCTTTAGCGGGGGGGCCGCAGAGACCCAGTACTTC
CASSFSGGAAETQYF
>TRBJ1-1|NA|NA|TRBV10-1
TGCGCCAGCAGTCCATCCGGACAGAACACTGAAGCTTTCTTT
CASSPSGQNTEAFF
>TRBJ1-5|NA|NA|TRBV5-6
TGTGCCAGCAGCTTGTTAAATCAGCCCCAGCATTTT
CASSLLNQPQHF
>TRBJ2-4|NA|TRBD2|TRBV2
TGTGCCAGCAGCGTGCGAAGGGCGGGAGCTCCCTATGATGATGCCAAAAACATTCAGTACTTC
CASSVRRAGAPYDDAKNIQYF
>TRBJ1-1|NA|NA|TRBV2
TGTGCCAGCACCCGGAACCTAGGGGACACTGAAGCTTTCTTT
CASTRNLGDTEAFF
>TRBJ1-3|NA|NA|TRBV9
TGTGCCAGCAGCTTCACCGCGGACTCTGGAAACACCATATATTTT
CASSFTADSGNTIYF
>TRBJ2-1|NA|TRBD2|TRBV11-3
TGTGCCAGCAGCACGGGACTAGGGCCTTACAATGAGCAGTTCTTC
CASSTGLGPYNEQFF
>TRBJ1-5|NA|NA|TRBV19
TGTGCCAGTAGTTCAGGGGATCAGCCCCAGCATTTT
CASSSGDQPQHF
>TRBJ1-2|NA|NA|TRBV6-5
TGTGCCAGCAGGCTAACGAGGTTAAACTATGGCTACACCTTC
CASRLTRLNYGYTF
>TRBJ2-5|NA|NA|TRBV9
TGTGCCAGCAGCCCCAGCCACTGGGGGGTAGCAGAGACCCAGTACTTC
CASSPSHWGVAETQYF